This T cell receptor (beta chain) was recorded in a study of blood T cell repertoires in COVID-19. About the research overall: Material from acute and convalescent COVID-19 was sourced from the United States, Italy and Spain.

Individuals aged about 18 to 95 years were recruited from about two dozen US areas. The CDR3 sequence is 15 residues long. The V end lost 3 bases, the J end lost 8 bases, and 16 bases lay between the germline ends. Germline CDR1 reads MNHEY; CDR2 reads SMNVEV (reference sequence). In the authors' methods: How many nucleated cells were present was estimated from reference gene primer amplification. Here immunoSEQ multiplex PCR was the method, and the copy in TCRdb shows in-frame clones only, minus some. Clone size and the V and J calls come from that table; the DNA yielded D and trimming. The sample has some 300,000 clones; over 75% are singletons.

The genes are TRBV27 and TRBJ1-4; D is possibly TRBD1 (6 bases). This sequence originates from a woman in her twenties or thirties who had recovered from COVID-19. Sequencing was carried out using PBMCs or T cells enriched from blood (not recorded which). CDR3 region: CASSFSRGGGEKLFF. DNA of the CDR3: TGTGCCAGCAGTTTTTCCCGAGGGGGTGGGGAAAAACTGTTTTTT.